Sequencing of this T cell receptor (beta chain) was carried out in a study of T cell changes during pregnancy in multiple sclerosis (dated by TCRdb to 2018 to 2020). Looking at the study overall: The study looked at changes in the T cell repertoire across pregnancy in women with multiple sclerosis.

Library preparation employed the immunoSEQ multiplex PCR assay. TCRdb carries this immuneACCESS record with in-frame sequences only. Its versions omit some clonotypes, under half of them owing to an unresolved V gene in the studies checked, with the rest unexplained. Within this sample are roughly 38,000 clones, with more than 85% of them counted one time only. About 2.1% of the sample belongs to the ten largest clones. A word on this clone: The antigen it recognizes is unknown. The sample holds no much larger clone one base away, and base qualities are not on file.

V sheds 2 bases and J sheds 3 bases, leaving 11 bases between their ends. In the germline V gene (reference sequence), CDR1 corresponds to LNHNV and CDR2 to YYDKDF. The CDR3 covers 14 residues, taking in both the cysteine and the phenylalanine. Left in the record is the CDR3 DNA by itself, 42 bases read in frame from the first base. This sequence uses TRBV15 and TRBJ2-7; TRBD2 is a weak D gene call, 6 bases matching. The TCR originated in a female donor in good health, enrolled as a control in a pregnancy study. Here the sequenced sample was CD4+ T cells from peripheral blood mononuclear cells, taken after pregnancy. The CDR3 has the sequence CATSRSGSNYEQYF. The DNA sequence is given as TGTGCCACCAGCAGAAGCGGGTCTAACTACGAGCAGTACTTC. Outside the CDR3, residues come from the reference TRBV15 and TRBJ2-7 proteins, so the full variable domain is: DAMVIQNPRYQVTQFGKPVTLSCSQTLNHNVMYWYQQKSSQAPKLLFHYYDKDFNNEADTPDNFQSRRPNTSFCFLDIRSPGLGDTAMYLCATSRSGSNYEQYFGPGTRLTVT.